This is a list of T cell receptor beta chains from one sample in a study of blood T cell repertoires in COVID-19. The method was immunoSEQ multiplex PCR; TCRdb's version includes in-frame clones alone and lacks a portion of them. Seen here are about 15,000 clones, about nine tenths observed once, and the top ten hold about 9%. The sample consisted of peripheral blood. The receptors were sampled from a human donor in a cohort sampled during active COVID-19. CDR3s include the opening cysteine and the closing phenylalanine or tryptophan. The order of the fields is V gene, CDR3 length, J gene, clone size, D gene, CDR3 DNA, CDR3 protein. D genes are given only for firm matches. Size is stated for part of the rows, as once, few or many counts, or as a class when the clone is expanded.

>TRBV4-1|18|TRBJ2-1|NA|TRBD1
TGCGCCAGCAGCCGAGAAGTATCAGGGACAGGGTTCGCCAATGAGCAGTTCTTC
CASSREVSGTGFANEQFF
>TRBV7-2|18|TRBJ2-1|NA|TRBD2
TGTGCCAGCAGCTTAGGGCTTCTGGCTAGCGGGCCTTACAATGAGCAGTTCTTC
CASSLGLLASGPYNEQFF
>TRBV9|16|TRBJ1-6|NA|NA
TGTGCCAGCAGCGTAGGCGCGGACCTAGGGGATTCACCCCTCCACTTT
CASSVGADLGDSPLHF
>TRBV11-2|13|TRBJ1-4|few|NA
TGTGCCAGCAGCCCCCTCCTACGGAGAAAACTGTTTTTT
CASSPLLRRKLFF
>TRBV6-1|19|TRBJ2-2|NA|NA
TGTGCCAGCAGTGAAGAGGGCAGGGTATCCTTTTTTGGCACCGGGGAGCTGTTTTTT
CASSEEGRVSFFGTGELFF
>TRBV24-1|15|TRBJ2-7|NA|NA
TGTGCCACCAGTATTATCTGTCGGGAAGAATACGAGCAGTACTTC
CATSIICREEYEQYF
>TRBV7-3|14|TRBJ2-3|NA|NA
TGTGCCAGCAGCTTAAGGGTAGCGCCAGATACGCAGTATTTT
CASSLRVAPDTQYF
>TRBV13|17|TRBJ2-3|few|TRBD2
TGTGCCAGCAGCTTAGGGTGGACTAGCGGGGGCACAGATACGCAGTATTTT
CASSLGWTSGGTDTQYF
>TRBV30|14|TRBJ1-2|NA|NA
TGTGCCTGGAATTTTCGGGGGAGGGGCTATGGCTACACCTTC
CAWNFRGRGYGYTF
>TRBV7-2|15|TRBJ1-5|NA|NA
TGTGCCAGCAGCCGTCGGGGAGGAAACAATCAGCCCCAGCATTTT
CASSRRGGNNQPQHF
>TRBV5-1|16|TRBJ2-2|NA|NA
TGCGCCAGCAGCCCGACAGACCTCATGGTCACCGGGGAGCTGTTTTTT
CASSPTDLMVTGELFF
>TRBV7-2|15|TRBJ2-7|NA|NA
TGTGCCAGCAGCCAACTAGACAGGCCATACTACGAGCAGTACTTC
CASSQLDRPYYEQYF
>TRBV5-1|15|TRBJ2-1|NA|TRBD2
TGCGCCAGCAGCTTGGGGGCGGGAGGGTACAATGAGCAGTTCTTC
CASSLGAGGYNEQFF
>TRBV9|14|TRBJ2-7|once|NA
TGTGCCAGCAGCGTAGGTCCCTTTACCTACGAGCAGTACTTC
CASSVGPFTYEQYF